This T cell receptor beta chain originates from a study of cytomegalovirus exposure and HLA in healthy donors. Overall study context: In an early release, HLA-typed donors contributed tens of millions of unique TCR sequences.

PCR involved 60 Vbeta and 13 Jbeta primers. The assay was immunoSEQ multiplex PCR, and TCRdb's table has in-frame clones only and misses some. The data show approximately 180,000 clones, around 80% seen once. The CDR3 has 13 residues. Trimming cost V 5 bases and J 8 bases, with 15 bases left between them. CDR1 is MDHEN and CDR2 is SYDVKM in the germline V gene. V usage is TRBV28 and J usage is TRBJ1-2; TRBD1 might be the D (6 bases). The material sequenced was PBMCs. The TCR comes from a woman aged 55-75 years in good health and CMV-seropositive. Written as DNA, the CDR3 is TGTGCCAGCAGTGTACAGGGTTTAGGCGGCTACACCTTC. Translating it yields CASSVQGLGGYTF.